The subject of this entry is one TCR beta chain. Its antigen remains unknown. These data are taken from a study of graft-versus-host responses after intestinal transplantation. Whole-study context: The recipients all started with anti-thymocyte globulin induction and then took tacrolimus and steroids for 2 to 3 years. Study results and caveats: Early post-transplant HvG declines tracked with peak circulating GvH clone levels. The study found high graft-versus-host to host-versus-graft clonal ratios in allografts of patients with graft-donor T cell macrochimerism. Ileal or blood samples showed some GvH clones first, and such clones were also found in recipient marrow.

CDR1 LNHDA and CDR2 SQIVND come from the germline V gene (reference sequence). There are 15 residues in the CDR3. V was clipped by 5 bases and J by 0 bases; unmatched bases: 4. Only in-frame clones appear in the TCRdb table, and some are missing; sequencing was by immunoSEQ multiplex PCR. The table has roughly 69,000 clones, approximately 90% seen once; the top ten hold around 1.7%. The rearrangement joins TRBV19 to TRBJ2-1; 7 bases align to TRBD2. Sequencing used unstimulated CD8+ T cells sorted from spleen or lymph node cells, obtained before transplant. This TCR was sampled from a human donor who was the organ donor for an intestinal transplant. The CDR3: CASSSGGSSYNEQFF. DNA of the CDR3: TGTGCCAGTAGTTCGGGCGGGAGCTCCTACAATGAGCAGTTCTTC.